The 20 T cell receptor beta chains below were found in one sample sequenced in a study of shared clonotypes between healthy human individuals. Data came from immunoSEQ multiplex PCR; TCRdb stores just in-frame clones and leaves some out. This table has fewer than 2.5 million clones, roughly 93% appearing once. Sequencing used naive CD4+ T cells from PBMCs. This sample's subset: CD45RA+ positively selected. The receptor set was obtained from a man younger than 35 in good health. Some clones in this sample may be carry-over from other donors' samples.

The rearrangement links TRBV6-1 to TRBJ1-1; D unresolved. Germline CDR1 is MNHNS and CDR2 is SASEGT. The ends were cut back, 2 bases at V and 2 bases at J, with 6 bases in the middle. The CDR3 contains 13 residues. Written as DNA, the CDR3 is TGTGCCAGCAGTGAACTGTCCAACACTGAAGCTTTCTTT. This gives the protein CASSELSNTEAFF.

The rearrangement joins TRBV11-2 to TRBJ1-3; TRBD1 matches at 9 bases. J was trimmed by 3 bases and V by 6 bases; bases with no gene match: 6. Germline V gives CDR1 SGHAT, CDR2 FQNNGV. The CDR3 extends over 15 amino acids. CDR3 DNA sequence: TGTGCCAGCAGGCCAACAGGGGGCTTTGGAAACACCATATATTTT. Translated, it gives CASRPTGGFGNTIYF.

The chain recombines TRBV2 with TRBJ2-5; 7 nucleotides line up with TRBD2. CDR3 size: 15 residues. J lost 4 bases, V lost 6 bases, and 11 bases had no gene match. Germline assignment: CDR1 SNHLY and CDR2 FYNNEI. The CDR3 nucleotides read TGTGCCAGCAGGGAAACTAGCGTACCGGCAGAGACCCAGTACTTC. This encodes CASRETSVPAETQYF.

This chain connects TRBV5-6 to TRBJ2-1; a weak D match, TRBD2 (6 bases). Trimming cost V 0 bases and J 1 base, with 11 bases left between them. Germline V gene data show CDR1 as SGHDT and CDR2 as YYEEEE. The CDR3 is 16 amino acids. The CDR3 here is CASSLEGTESYNEQFF. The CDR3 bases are TGTGCCAGCAGCTTGGAAGGGACTGAGTCCTACAATGAGCAGTTCTTC.

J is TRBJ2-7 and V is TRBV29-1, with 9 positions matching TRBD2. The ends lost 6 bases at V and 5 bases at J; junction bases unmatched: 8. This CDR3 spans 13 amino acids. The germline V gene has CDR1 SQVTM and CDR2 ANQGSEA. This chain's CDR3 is CSVRAGGIDEQYF. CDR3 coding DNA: TGCAGCGTAAGAGCGGGAGGCATTGACGAGCAGTACTTC.

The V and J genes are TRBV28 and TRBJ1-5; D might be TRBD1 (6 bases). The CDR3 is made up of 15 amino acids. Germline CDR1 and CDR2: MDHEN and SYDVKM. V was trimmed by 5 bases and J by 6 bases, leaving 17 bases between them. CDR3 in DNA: TGTGCCAGCAGTCCAGGGGCAGGCAACAGTCAGCCCCAGCATTTT. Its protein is CASSPGAGNSQPQHF.

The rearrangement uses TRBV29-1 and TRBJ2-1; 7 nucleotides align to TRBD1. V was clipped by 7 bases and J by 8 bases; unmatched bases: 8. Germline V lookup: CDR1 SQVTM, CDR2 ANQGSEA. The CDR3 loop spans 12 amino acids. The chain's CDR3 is CSAISGGDEQFF. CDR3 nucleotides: TGCAGCGCCATTTCAGGGGGTGATGAGCAGTTCTTC.

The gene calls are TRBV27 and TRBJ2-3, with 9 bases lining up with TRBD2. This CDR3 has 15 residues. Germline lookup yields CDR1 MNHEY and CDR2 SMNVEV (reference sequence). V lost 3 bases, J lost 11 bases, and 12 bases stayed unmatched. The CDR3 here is CASSLTSGPPLGQYF. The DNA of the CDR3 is TGTGCCAGCAGTTTGACTAGCGGCCCCCCCCTAGGGCAGTATTTT.

The CDR3 spells CAWRPGGTEAFF. The CDR3 DNA reads as TGTGCCTGGCGACCGGGGGGCACTGAAGCTTTCTTT. The J gene is TRBJ1-1, the V gene TRBV30; D might be TRBD1 (5 bases). The V and J ends lost 5 bases and 4 bases respectively, with 11 bases between them. The CDR3 is 12 residues long. Germline V gene sequence: CDR1 GTSNPN, CDR2 SVGIG (reference sequence).

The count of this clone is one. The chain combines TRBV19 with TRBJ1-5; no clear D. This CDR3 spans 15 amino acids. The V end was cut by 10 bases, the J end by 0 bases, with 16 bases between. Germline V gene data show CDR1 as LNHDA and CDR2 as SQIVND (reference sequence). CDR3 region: CATTSLTNSNQPQHF. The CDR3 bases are TGTGCCACGACTTCCTTAACGAATAGCAATCAGCCCCAGCATTTT.

For the CDR3, the DNA is TGTGCCAGCAGCGGGGTAGCGGGAGGCGGAGAGACCCAGTACTTC. It yields the protein CASSGVAGGGETQYF. V is TRBV5-6 and J is TRBJ2-5; 10 nucleotides align to TRBD2. V trimming: 4 bases; J trimming: 4 bases; junction bases outside the gene matches: 7. The CDR3 covers 15 residues. The germline V gene has CDR1 SGHDT and CDR2 YYEEEE.

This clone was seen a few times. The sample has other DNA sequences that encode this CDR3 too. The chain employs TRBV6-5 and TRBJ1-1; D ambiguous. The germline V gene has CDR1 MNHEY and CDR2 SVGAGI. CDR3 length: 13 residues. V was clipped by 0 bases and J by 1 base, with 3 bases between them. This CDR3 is CASSYSRNTEAFF. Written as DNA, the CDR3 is TGTGCCAGCAGTTACTCAAGGAACACTGAAGCTTTCTTT.

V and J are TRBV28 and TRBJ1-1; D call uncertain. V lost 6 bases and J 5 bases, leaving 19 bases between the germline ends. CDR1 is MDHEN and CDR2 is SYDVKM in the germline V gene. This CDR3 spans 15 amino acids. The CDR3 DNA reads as TGTGCCAGCAGCTTCCCCCCCGCGCTGGGGACTGAAGCTTTCTTT. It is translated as CASSFPPALGTEAFF.

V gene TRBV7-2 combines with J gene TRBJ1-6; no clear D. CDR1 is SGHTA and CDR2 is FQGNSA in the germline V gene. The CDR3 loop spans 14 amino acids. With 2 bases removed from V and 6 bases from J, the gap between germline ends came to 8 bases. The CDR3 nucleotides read TGTGCCAGCAGCTTACTCCTCACTAATTCACCCCTCCACTTT. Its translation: CASSLLLTNSPLHF.

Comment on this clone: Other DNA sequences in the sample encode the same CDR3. The chain's CDR3 is CASSLRDGGTDTQYF. In nucleotides, the CDR3 is TGTGCCAGCAGCTTAAGGGACGGAGGGACAGATACGCAGTATTTT. This sequence joins TRBV7-6 and TRBJ2-3; tentatively, D is TRBD2 (6 bases). Trimming cost V 2 bases and J 3 bases, with 12 bases left between them. Germline CDR1 reads SGHVS; CDR2 reads FNYEAQ. CDR3 length equals 15 residues.

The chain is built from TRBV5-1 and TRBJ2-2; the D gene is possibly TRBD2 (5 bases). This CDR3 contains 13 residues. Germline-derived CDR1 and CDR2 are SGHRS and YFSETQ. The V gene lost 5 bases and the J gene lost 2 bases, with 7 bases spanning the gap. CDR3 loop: CASREENTGELFF. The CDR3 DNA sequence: TGCGCCAGCAGGGAGGAAAACACCGGGGAGCTGTTTTTT.

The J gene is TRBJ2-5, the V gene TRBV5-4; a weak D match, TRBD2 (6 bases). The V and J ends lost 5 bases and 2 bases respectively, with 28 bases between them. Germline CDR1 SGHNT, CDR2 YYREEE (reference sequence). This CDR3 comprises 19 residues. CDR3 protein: CASSYGPRGGSQGQETQYF. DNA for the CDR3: TGTGCCAGCAGTTACGGCCCGCGGGGTGGGAGTCAAGGGCAAGAGACCCAGTACTTC.

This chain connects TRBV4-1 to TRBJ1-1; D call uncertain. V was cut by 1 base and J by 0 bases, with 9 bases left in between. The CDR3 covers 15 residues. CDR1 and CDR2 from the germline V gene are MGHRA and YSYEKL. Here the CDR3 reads CASSQVLLMNTEAFF. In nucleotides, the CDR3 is TGCGCCAGCAGCCAAGTTTTGTTAATGAACACTGAAGCTTTCTTT.

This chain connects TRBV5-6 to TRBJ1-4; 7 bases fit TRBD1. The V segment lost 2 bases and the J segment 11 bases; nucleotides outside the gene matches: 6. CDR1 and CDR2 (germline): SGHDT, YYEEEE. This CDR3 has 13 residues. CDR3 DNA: TGTGCCAGCAGCTTAGACAGGGCAGGGAAACTGTTTTTT. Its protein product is CASSLDRAGKLFF.

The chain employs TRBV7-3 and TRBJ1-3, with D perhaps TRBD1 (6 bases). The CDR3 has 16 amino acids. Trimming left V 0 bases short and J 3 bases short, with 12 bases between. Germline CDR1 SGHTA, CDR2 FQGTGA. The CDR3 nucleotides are TGTGCCAGCAGCTTAACTGGAGCAGGGGATGGAAACACCATATATTTT. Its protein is CASSLTGAGDGNTIYF.